The 2 T cell receptor beta chains below were found in one sample sequenced in a study of molecular identifiers for immune sequencing clone quantification. MiXCR was run by TCRdb on the PCR reads, yielding one entry per CDR3 protein. This sample has tens of thousands of distinct CDR3 sequences, with roughly 19% found just once. The sequencing sample was made of naive CD8+ T cells from blood, with Jurkat cell RNA spiked in. Specified subset: FACS-sorted CD8+CD4-CCR7+CD45RA+ naive T cells. The origin of the receptors is a human donor in good health. Some libraries in this study had Jurkat cell RNA spiked in.

To note about this clonotype: Because it lacks the conserved phenylalanine or tryptophan at the end, this CDR3 is likely a read error. The chain is built from TRBV4-3 and TRBJ1-1, with D perhaps matching TRBD1 (5 bases). The CDR3 loop spans 17 amino acids. Germline loops: CDR1 LGHNA, CDR2 YSLEER. Trimming removed 0 bases at V and 0 bases at J, with 14 bases between. CDR3 region: CASSQDFPGSMNTEAFS. CDR3 DNA: TGCGCCAGCAGCCAAGATTTTCCAGGGTCGATGAACACTGAAGCTTTCTCT.

V is TRBV3-1 and J is TRBJ2-2; 11 bases are a match to TRBD2. With V trimmed by 2 bases and J by 0 bases, 2 bases remained unmatched. Germline values: CDR1 LGHDT, CDR2 YNNKEL (reference sequence). The CDR3 covers 17 residues. The CDR3 spells CASSQILAGANTGELFF. Written as DNA, the CDR3 is TGTGCCAGCAGCCAAATACTAGCGGGAGCGAACACCGGGGAGCTGTTTTTT. The variable domain in full, completed from reference TRBV3-1 and TRBJ2-2, reads DTAVSQTPKYLVTQMGNDKSIKCEQNLGHDTMYWYKQDSKKFLKIMFSYNNKELIINETVPNRFSPKSPDKAHLNLHINSLELGDSAVYFCASSQILAGANTGELFFGEGSRLTVL.